The following is a TCR beta chain sequence with its context. The antigen remains undetermined. The CDR3 totals 13 residues. In germline, CDR1 is MDHEN, CDR2 SYDVKM. Deletions cut 6 bases from V and 3 bases from J, with 11 bases between. The sample comes from a study of OX40 agonist ivuxolimab in advanced cancers. Regarding the study as a whole: Both blood CD4+ and CD8+ T cells showed clonal growth by week 6 at 0.1 to 3.0 mg/kg.

Assay used: immunoSEQ multiplex PCR; TCRdb lists only in-frame clones, some missing. The profile shows 99,000 or so clones, 94% of them singletons. This sequence was found in an adult with an advanced solid tumor such as melanoma, head and neck, liver or kidney cancer. The rearrangement links TRBV28 to TRBJ1-2; perhaps TRBD1 as D (5 bases). This specimen was CD4+ or CD8+ T cells sorted from blood, taken in a trial of the OX40 agonist ivuxolimab. CDR3 DNA: TGTGCCAGCAGGGTGACAGCCGACTATGGCTACACCTTC. Amino acid sequence: CASRVTADYGYTF.